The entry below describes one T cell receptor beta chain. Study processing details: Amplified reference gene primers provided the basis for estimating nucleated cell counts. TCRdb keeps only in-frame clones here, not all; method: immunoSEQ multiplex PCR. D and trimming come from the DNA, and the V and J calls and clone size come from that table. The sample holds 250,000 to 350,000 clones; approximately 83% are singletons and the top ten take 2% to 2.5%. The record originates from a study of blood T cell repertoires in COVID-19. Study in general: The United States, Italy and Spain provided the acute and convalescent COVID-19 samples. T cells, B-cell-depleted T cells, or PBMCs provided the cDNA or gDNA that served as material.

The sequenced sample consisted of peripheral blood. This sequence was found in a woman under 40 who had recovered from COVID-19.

The CDR3 nucleotides read TGTGCCAGCAGCTTAGTGGGACAGGGTACAGTCACTGAAGCTTTCTTT. This gives the protein CASSLVGQGTVTEAFF. The chain uses TRBV7-8 and TRBJ1-1; 9 positions match TRBD1. The ends lost 1 base at V and 4 bases at J; junction bases unmatched: 7. CDR3 length: 16 residues. Germline V CDR1 and CDR2: SGHVS, FQNEAQ.